This T cell receptor (beta chain) was recovered during a study of shared clonotypes between healthy human individuals. Findings of the study overall: Clonotype sharing among donors was thought likely to change with sequencing depth.

Each donor was a Caucasian adult residing in Nashville, Tennessee. With regard to this clone: No antigen is known for it. One base separates it from a far larger clone, so it is likely a read error.

The authors ran unsorted PBMC replicate PCRs on approximately 300 ng DNA, 25,000 to 35,000 T cell genomes. Unsorted PBMCs provided DNA that was sequenced on ten immunoSEQ deep assay plates. Sequenced by immunoSEQ multiplex PCR; TCRdb stores in-frame clones only, minus some. The sample has about 520,000 clones; 81% are singletons. The source material was PBMCs. This clonotype was sampled from a middle-aged woman in good health. Some clones in this sample may be carry-over from other donors' samples.

The DNA of the CDR3 is TGTGCCTGGGGTCCCTTCGGCTTGGGTGGGTTAGGGAACACTGAAGCTTTCTTT. It specifies CAWGPFGLGGLGNTEAFF. The gene calls are TRBV30 and TRBJ1-1; the D is unclear. The V gene lost 5 bases and the J gene lost 1 base, with 26 bases spanning the gap. The germline gives CDR1 GTSNPN, CDR2 SVGIG (reference sequence). The CDR3 sequence is 18 residues long.